This T cell receptor beta chain was observed in a study of blood T cell repertoires in COVID-19. Study-level background: COVID-19 samples from acute and convalescent phases originated in the United States, Italy and Spain. PBMCs, B-cell-depleted T cells, or T cells were the source of the cDNA or gDNA that made up the material.

Here immunoSEQ multiplex PCR was the method, and the copy in TCRdb shows in-frame clones only, minus some. The data contain over 70,000 clones, 75% to 90% of them seen just once; the ten biggest clones take up just over 5%. In germline, CDR1 is SGHDT, CDR2 YYEEEE. Between the trimmed V and J ends, which lost 0 bases and 1 base, there was a span of 9 bases. CDR3 length: 15 amino acids. The sequenced sample was peripheral blood. The chain has TRBV5-6 and TRBJ2-3; D is ambiguous. The receptor was derived from an elderly man with acute or convalescent COVID-19. The CDR3 loop reads CASSLGWQGTDTQYF. The CDR3 DNA reads as TGTGCCAGCAGCTTGGGATGGCAGGGCACAGATACGCAGTATTTT. Full variable domain (rest looked up from reference TRBV5-6 and TRBJ2-3): DAGVTQSPTHLIKTRGQQVTLRCSPKSGHDTVSWYQQALGQGPQFIFQYYEEEERQRGNFPDRFSGHQFPNYSSELNVNALLLGDSALYLCASSLGWQGTDTQYFGPGTRLTVL.